The 23 T cell receptor beta chains below come from one sample, sequenced in a study of shared clonotypes between healthy human individuals. Terminally differentiated effector memory CD45RA+ cells were excluded from the naive CD8 cells, which were CD45RO-negative and positively selected for CCR7. Sequenced by immunoSEQ multiplex PCR; TCRdb stores in-frame clones only, minus some. The sample lists more than 550,000 clones; about 92% were seen once. Specimen: naive CD8+ T cells sorted from blood. All receptors come from a man aged 25-40 years in good health.

The sample holds one count of this clone. This sequence joins TRBV28 and TRBJ1-5, with D unresolved. V gave up 7 bases and J gave up 4 bases, with 23 bases separating them. This CDR3 is 17 amino acids long. CDR1 MDHEN and CDR2 SYDVKM come from the germline V gene. DNA for the CDR3: TGTGCCAGCACTTCCCGTGCAGGAGCATACGTAAATCAGCCCCAGCATTTT. This codes for CASTSRAGAYVNQPQHF.

The rearrangement links TRBV9 to TRBJ2-4; D possibly matches TRBD1 or TRBD2 (5 bases each). The CDR3 sequence is 12 residues long. CDR1 SGDLS and CDR2 YYNGEE come from the germline V gene. V lost 0 bases and J lost 11, with 9 bases in between. CDR3 nucleotides: TGTGCCAGCAGCGTAGCCGGGGCTGTTCAGTACTTC. This encodes CASSVAGAVQYF.

In nucleotides, the CDR3 is TGCGCCAGCAGCTTTTTAGACAGGGAGGTTTCGAACACCGGGGAGCTGTTTTTT. Its protein product is CASSFLDREVSNTGELFF. The chain uses TRBV5-1 and TRBJ2-2, with D perhaps TRBD1 (7 bases). The CDR3 spans 18 residues. V was shortened by 2 bases and J by 0 bases, with 17 bases between the two germline ends. Looked up from germline, CDR1 is SGHRS and CDR2 is YFSETQ.

The chain has TRBV9 and TRBJ2-7, with D possibly being TRBD2 (6 bases). The CDR3 is 14 amino acids. CDR1 is SGDLS, CDR2 YYNGEE, per germline. Trimming cost V 3 bases and J 0 bases, with 10 bases left between them. DNA of the CDR3: TGTGCCAGCAGCGGCGACGGGAGCTCCTACGAGCAGTACTTC. Translated, it gives CASSGDGSSYEQYF.

This rearrangement joins TRBV5-4 to TRBJ2-1; D is ambiguous. This CDR3 spans 14 amino acids. V was cut by 4 bases and J by 6 bases, with 14 bases left in between. In germline, CDR1 is SGHNT, CDR2 YYREEE (reference sequence). CDR3 in amino acids: CASSGLPPPNEQFF. The CDR3, as DNA: TGTGCCAGCAGCGGATTACCGCCCCCCAATGAGCAGTTCTTC.

This chain joins TRBV7-9 and TRBJ2-1, with 8 positions matching TRBD2. CDR1 is SEHNR, CDR2 FQNEAQ, per germline (reference sequence). The length of the CDR3 is 17 residues. V lost 4 bases and J lost 9; bases outside the gene matches: 17. CDR3 amino acids: CASSSVSGLAGVVEQFF. The DNA of the CDR3 is TGTGCCAGCAGCTCAGTCTCCGGACTAGCAGGTGTAGTTGAGCAGTTCTTC.

This sequence joins TRBV19 and TRBJ2-3, with D perhaps matching TRBD1 (5 bases). There are 14 residues in the CDR3. Germline CDR1 is LNHDA and CDR2 is SQIVND (reference sequence). Deletions cut 6 bases from V and 3 bases from J, with 13 bases between. In nucleotides, the CDR3 is TGTGCCAGTAGCCCCGCACCAGGGACAGATACGCAGTATTTT. Protein: CASSPAPGTDTQYF.

The rearrangement links TRBV6-5 to TRBJ2-7, with a tentative D call TRBD2 (7 bases). CDR1 is MNHEY, CDR2 SVGAGI, per germline. This CDR3 spans 13 amino acids. The V end lost 8 bases, the J end lost 4 bases, and 15 bases lay between the germline ends. The CDR3 sequence: CASRGAGPYEQYF. CDR3 DNA sequence: TGTGCCAGCCGGGGGGCCGGCCCTTACGAGCAGTACTTC.

This clone turned up a few times. This chain links TRBV28 with TRBJ1-2; D is unclear. The CDR3 length is 14 residues. V was trimmed by 2 bases and J by 7 bases, leaving 14 bases between them. CDR1 and CDR2 (germline): MDHEN, SYDVKM. The CDR3 loop is CASSLGDGTRGYTF. CDR3 sequence (DNA): TGTGCCAGCAGTTTAGGTGACGGCACCCGTGGCTACACCTTC.

The V and J genes are TRBV4-1 and TRBJ2-1, with D maybe TRBD2 (6 bases). Germline V gene lookup returns CDR1 MGHRA and CDR2 YSYEKL. The CDR3 is 18 residues long. The V end lost 2 bases, the J end lost 4 bases, and 21 bases lay between the germline ends. The CDR3 nucleotides are TGCGCCAGCAGCCAAACGACCTCGTGGGGGGAGTTATACAATGAGCAGTTCTTC. It codes for CASSQTTSWGELYNEQFF.

This chain uses TRBV5-1 with TRBJ2-2; D may be TRBD2 (5 bases). CDR1 and CDR2 from the germline V gene are SGHRS and YFSETQ. The CDR3 covers 14 residues. Trimming took off 7 bases at V and 3 bases at J, with 13 bases between the two ends. CDR3 amino acids: CASRDGGDTGELFF. CDR3 DNA: TGCGCCAGCCGCGACGGAGGAGACACCGGGGAGCTGTTTTTT.

The V call is TRBV6-5, the J call TRBJ2-1, with D maybe TRBD2 (5 bases). V lost 6 bases to trimming and J lost 6 bases, with 9 bases between them. Per germline, CDR1 MNHEY and CDR2 SVGAGI. This CDR3 contains 12 residues. CDR3 DNA sequence: TGTGCCAGCAGCGGTACTAGCAATGAGCAGTTCTTC. Amino acid sequence: CASSGTSNEQFF.

The J gene is TRBJ1-2, the V gene TRBV7-9, with D possibly TRBD1 on 5 matching bases. CDR1 is SEHNR and CDR2 is FQNEAQ in the germline V gene (reference sequence). CDR3 length: 15 residues. Deletions cut 2 bases from V and 6 bases from J, with 16 bases between. The CDR3 here is CASSLLPGEGDGYTF. The CDR3 coding sequence is TGTGCCAGCAGCTTACTTCCGGGGGAGGGAGATGGCTACACCTTC.

The V gene is TRBV9, the J gene TRBJ2-6; D is undetermined. Germline V gives CDR1 SGDLS, CDR2 YYNGEE. The CDR3 contains 16 residues. Trimming left V 3 bases short and J 2 bases short, with 12 bases between. This chain's CDR3 is CASSEEPLPGANVLTF. The CDR3 DNA is TGTGCCAGCAGCGAGGAGCCCCTTCCTGGGGCCAACGTCCTGACTTTC.

The chain recombines TRBV9 with TRBJ2-1; TRBD2 agrees at 11 bases. Germline V lookup: CDR1 SGDLS, CDR2 YYNGEE. V dropped 3 bases and J dropped 0; count of bases not matched to a gene: 8. The CDR3 sequence is 18 residues long. The DNA of the CDR3 is TGTGCCAGCAGCGCAGGGGGACTAGCGGACCTCTCCTACAATGAGCAGTTCTTC. Its protein product is CASSAGGLADLSYNEQFF.

The chain employs TRBV18 and TRBJ2-3; 11 bases match TRBD2. The CDR3 is 16 amino acids. CDR1 is KGHSH and CDR2 is LQKENI in the germline V gene. The ends lost 6 bases at V and 2 bases at J; junction bases unmatched: 7. CDR3 loop: CASSEKLAGATDTQYF. The CDR3 coding sequence is TGTGCCAGCTCGGAGAAACTAGCGGGAGCCACAGATACGCAGTATTTT.

The chain carries TRBV4-3 and TRBJ1-2; D is possibly TRBD1 (6 bases). Germline CDR1 is LGHNA and CDR2 is YSLEER. Trimming stripped 1 base from V and 6 bases from J, with 15 bases between. The CDR3 runs to 15 residues. The CDR3 sequence: CASSQAGGRANGYTF. The CDR3 DNA reads TGCGCCAGCAGCCAAGCGGGGGGCAGGGCGAATGGCTACACCTTC.

Only one count was recorded for this clone. The chain is built from TRBV11-3 and TRBJ2-1; the D gene is possibly TRBD2 (5 bases). V lost 5 bases and J lost 10, with 15 bases in between. This CDR3 spans 13 amino acids. The V gene's germline CDR1 is SGHNT and CDR2 YENEEA. The DNA for the CDR3 is TGTGCCAGCAGCCAGACGACTACCCGGGAGCAGTTCTTC. It specifies CASSQTTTREQFF.

The chain couples TRBV9 to TRBJ1-2, with 8 bases identical to TRBD1. Unmatched junction bases numbered 8, after V lost 0 bases and J lost 4 bases. Germline loops: CDR1 SGDLS, CDR2 YYNGEE. This CDR3 contains 16 residues. The CDR3 region has the DNA TGTGCCAGCAGCGTAGCACCGGACAGGGCCGTCTATGGCTACACCTTC. Its translation: CASSVAPDRAVYGYTF.

This clone was counted once. The rearrangement links TRBV27 to TRBJ2-7, with TRBD2 matching over 11 bases. CDR1 and CDR2 (germline): MNHEY, SMNVEV (reference sequence). Unmatched junction bases numbered 7, after V lost 6 bases and J lost 6 bases. The CDR3 spans 14 residues. The CDR3 here is CASSELAGDGEQYF. The CDR3 DNA sequence: TGTGCCAGCAGCGAACTAGCGGGAGACGGCGAGCAGTACTTC.

The chain is built from TRBV11-2 and TRBJ2-1, with 8 bases identical to TRBD1. The CDR3 covers 16 residues. The J segment lost 4 bases and the V segment lost 5 bases, leaving 10 bases of the junction unmatched. From germline, CDR1 is SGHAT and CDR2 FQNNGV. This CDR3 reads CASSPWSGQGYNEQFF. CDR3 nucleotides: TGTGCCAGCAGCCCATGGTCCGGACAGGGATACAATGAGCAGTTCTTC.

The chain uses TRBV21-1 and TRBJ2-6; TRBD2 is the table's D call, not checked against the DNA. TRBV21-1 is a recognized pseudogene. The CDR3 is 18 residues long. The CDR3 DNA reads as TGTGCCAGCAGAGCGGAGCGGGAGGCCTTCTCTGGGGCCAACGTCCTGACTTTC. Protein: CASRAEREAFSGANVLTF.

The chain combines TRBV19 with TRBJ2-1; either TRBD1 or TRBD2 may supply D (5 bases each). Trimming took 3 bases from V and 1 from J, leaving 16 bases between them. Germline V lookup: CDR1 LNHDA, CDR2 SQIVND (reference sequence). This CDR3 region has 17 residues. The CDR3 sequence is CASSITGWGGSYNEQFF. The CDR3 DNA follows: TGTGCCAGTAGTATCACGGGATGGGGCGGTTCCTACAATGAGCAGTTCTTC.